These T cell receptor beta chains were read from a single sample in a study of beta chain features in type 1 diabetes. Data came from immunoSEQ multiplex PCR; TCRdb stores just in-frame clones and leaves some out. The sample contains hundreds of thousands of clones, about an eighth of which appear only once. Material: naive CD4+ T cells from blood. These receptors all come from a man younger than 30 with type 1 diabetes. Both conserved end residues are part of each CDR3. Not every row has a clone size; where given, it reads once, few, many or a size class.

clone_size	v_call	cdr3_aa
.	TRBV7-6	CASSLAGDGYTF
.	TRBV19	CASSGQNSGANVLTF
once	TRBV29-1	CSVKRQGWGTEAFF
few	TRBV6-5	CASTSWVGGDNEQFF
few	TRBV5-1	CASSLLSTGELFF
few	TRBV6-6	CASSRDGQETQYF
.	TRBV9	CASSVSILTGGNTEAFF
few	TRBV14	CASSPFSGFYEQYF
.	TRBV2	CASRNGRPSYEQYF
.	TRBV29-1	CRGGPGQGRETQYF
few	TRBV7-2	CASSPGTAQETQYF
.	TRBV29-1	CSVGSVGISYEQYF
few	TRBV30	CAGDRDTF
few	TRBV27	CASSSPLSADTQYF
.	TRBV28	CASSHGRGYEQYF
.	TRBV19	CASSYGGSAQETQYF
.	TRBV4-2	CASSQGLAAKETQYF
.	TRBV6-5	CASSWQAAYEQYF
.	TRBV6-6	CASSYGTPNQPQHF
.	TRBV9	CASSVETAGNTIYF
many	TRBV14	CASSQARRNEQFF
.	TRBV7-2	CASSLGRAGGPKYEQYF
.	TRBV7-6	CASSLVAGGGQGAQHF
few	TRBV18	CASSPGTAGNSYEQYF
few	TRBV7-2	CASAGQAGNQPQHF
few	TRBV30	CAWSPTWGEGYEQYF
.	TRBV28	CASSSPGQKETQYF